The entry below gives a single T cell receptor (beta chain) sequence along with its context. Its antigen remains unknown. People who had autoimmune disease history or systemic immunosuppression were excluded. This specimen belongs to a study of OX40 agonist ivuxolimab in advanced cancers. Study in general: Ivuxolimab is an agonistic anti-OX40 (CD134) antibody, and patients were treated with it. The study reported partial responses in three patients: one hepatocellular carcinoma, two cutaneous melanoma.

Study-wide findings and caveats: At 0.1 to 3.0 mg/kg and by week 6, clonal expansion occurred in CD4+ and CD8+ blood T cells.

Germline lookup yields CDR1 SQVTM and CDR2 ANQGSEA. The CDR3 loop spans 10 amino acids. The germline V and J ends were trimmed by 1 base and 7 bases, with 5 bases remaining between them. Sequencing was performed with immunoSEQ multiplex PCR; in TCRdb, only in-frame clones are kept and a portion is missing. The sample has tens of thousands of clones, 75% to 90% seen once. This sequence was found in an adult with an advanced solid tumor such as melanoma, head and neck, liver or kidney cancer. The chain carries TRBV29-1 and TRBJ2-7, with D unresolved. The sequenced sample was CD4+ or CD8+ T cells sorted from blood, obtained in a trial of the OX40 agonist ivuxolimab. CDR3 nucleotide sequence: TGCAGCGTTGAAGCCGGTGAGCAGTACTTC. Amino acids: CSVEAGEQYF.